The clone carrying this TCR beta chain was recorded many times. Antigen unknown. The cDNA was generated by 5'RACE with 10-nucleotide random UMIs. From 15-18 subjects, over 190 million TCR-beta sequences were obtained in each sequencing run. Via MiXCR, TCRdb re-called the 5' RACE reads, giving one row per CDR3 protein. This table holds approximately 82,000 distinct CDR3 sequences, 13% to 15% found once. The CDR3 loop spans 15 amino acids. Germline CDR1 reads SGHRS; CDR2 reads YFSETQ. With 5 bases removed from V and 2 bases from J, the gap between germline ends came to 11 bases. This sample stems from a study of neurological immune-mediated disorders. Study-level points and caveats: In HTLV-1-associated myelopathy, TCR clonal expansion was greatest, and in multiple sclerosis it was least, below healthy controls. Private repertoires in all groups were suggested by the finding that expanded clones across subjects shared no CDR3 amino acid sequences.

This chain uses TRBV5-1 with TRBJ2-6; D uncertain. This TCR derives from a woman between 50 and 59 years old in good health. Sequencing input: PBMCs. The CDR3 protein is CASSPIQAGANVLTF. DNA for the CDR3: TGCGCCAGCAGTCCGATCCAGGCTGGGGCCAACGTCCTGACTTTC.